This entry describes one TCR beta chain. Its target is unknown. Random hexamers served to reverse transcribe roughly 0.5 to 1 ug RNA. TCRdb analysed the immunoSEQ multiplex PCR reads with MiXCR anew, one entry per CDR3 protein. The table has about 190,000 distinct CDR3 sequences, 85% to 95% seen once. The J segment lost 4 bases and the V segment lost 2 bases, leaving 4 bases of the junction unmatched. CDR1 MNHEY and CDR2 SMNVEV come from the germline V gene (reference sequence). This CDR3 comprises 15 residues. The sample belongs to a study of CD8 T cells in Susac syndrome. Recently defined diagnostic criteria classed the Susac syndrome patients as definite or probable. Negative isolation yielded the CD8+ and CD4+ T cells, while FACS enriched the TEMRA cells. Broader study findings: The greatest CD8+ clonal expansion in Susac occurred in TEMRA cells and in active patients. Within total CD8+ repertoires, around 15 Susac-specific public clones were found, and within CD8+ TEMRA repertoires, about 5.

The specimen sequenced was CD8+ T cells from PBMCs. The chain uses TRBV27 and TRBJ2-1; 8 nucleotides line up with TRBD2. The sequence was obtained from a human donor with Susac syndrome. CDR3 region: CASSLRSGEYNEQFF. DNA for the CDR3: TGTGCCAGCAGTTTACGTAGCGGGGAGTACAATGAGCAGTTCTTC.